The sequence of this T cell receptor beta chain was determined in a study of blood T cell repertoires in COVID-19. The wider study: Specimens from acute and convalescent COVID-19 originated in the United States, Italy and Spain.

As handled by the study authors: For nucleated cells, counts were estimated from reference gene primer amplification. The table came from immunoSEQ multiplex PCR; TCRdb's copy has only in-frame clones and leaves some out. That table supplies the V and J calls and clone size; D and trimming were determined from the DNA. The repertoire has a few hundred thousand clones, around 87% of them found once; the top ten carry 10%. This CDR3 is 13 amino acids long. Trimming cost V 5 bases and J 5 bases; bases outside gene matches: 4. Everyone who took part was roughly 18 to 89 years old, and they came from 20 to 25 US areas. Clinical history reported by participants formed the basis on which cohorts were assigned.

The J gene is TRBJ1-2, the V gene TRBV12-3 or TRBV12-4; TRBD1 agrees at 8 bases. The sample taken for sequencing was PBMCs or T cells enriched from blood (not recorded which). This TCR came from a woman between 50 and 59 years old who had recovered from COVID-19. Written as DNA, the CDR3 is TGTGCCAGCAGTCCGGACAGGGTATATGGCTACACCTTC. Protein: CASSPDRVYGYTF.